This is a list of T cell receptor beta chains from one sample in a study of cytomegalovirus exposure and HLA in healthy donors. Assay: immunoSEQ multiplex PCR; the TCRdb copy retains only in-frame clones and omits some. The sample carries about 220,000 clones, approximately 80% recorded once. Source material: PBMCs. All receptors derive from a boy between 2 and 10 years old in good health and CMV-seronegative. Each CDR3 is given with its conserved first and last residue. D genes are given only for firm matches. Clone size appears in some rows only: once, few, many, or a class for an expanded clone.

D gene	clone size	J gene	V gene	CDR3 DNA	CDR3 protein
.	.	TRBJ2-2	TRBV12-5	TGTGCTAGTGGTTTGGTACGCTTCGGAGTCAAGAACACCGGGGAGCTGTTTTTT	CASGLVRFGVKNTGELFF
TRBD1	.	TRBJ2-5	TRBV5-8	TGTGCCAGCAGCAACCGGGACAGGGGGCTTCAAGAGACCCAGTACTTC	CASSNRDRGLQETQYF
TRBD1	few	TRBJ1-2	TRBV2	TGTGCCAGCAATAAGGACAGGGTGGATTATGGCTACACCTTC	CASNKDRVDYGYTF
TRBD1	.	TRBJ1-3	TRBV9	TGTGCCAGCAGCCGGGACAGGAGAAACACCATATATTTT	CASSRDRRNTIYF
TRBD2	.	TRBJ2-7	TRBV27	TGTGCCAGCAGTTCCCTGACTAGCGGGTACGAGCAGTACTTC	CASSSLTSGYEQYF
.	once	TRBJ2-5	TRBV13	TGTGCCAGCAGCCTCAACGGGATTGAGACCCAGTACTTC	CASSLNGIETQYF
TRBD1	.	TRBJ2-1	TRBV14	TGTGCCAGCAGCCATCCATCGGACAGGGGCTATGAGCAGTTCTTC	CASSHPSDRGYEQFF
TRBD2	.	TRBJ2-1	TRBV12-5	TGTGCTAGTGCCGGGACTAGCGGAGACAATGAGCAGTTCTTC	CASAGTSGDNEQFF
TRBD1	once	TRBJ1-1	TRBV19	TGTGCCAGTAGTCCCACAGGGGCTCTACTTCGGAACACTGAAGCTTTCTTT	CASSPTGALLRNTEAFF
TRBD1	.	TRBJ1-1	TRBV5-1	TGCGCCAGCAGCTTGGGGCCGGGACAGGGAGAGGCTTTCTTT	CASSLGPGQGEAFF
.	.	TRBJ2-7	TRBV6-6	TGTGCCAGCAGTTACTCGCGCGCGGAGGCCTACGAGCAGTACTTC	CASSYSRAEAYEQYF
.	.	TRBJ2-3	TRBV5-6	TGTGCCAGCAGCATAGTGCCTGTTATTAGCGGCACAGATACGCAGTATTTT	CASSIVPVISGTDTQYF
.	.	TRBJ2-3	TRBV30	TGTGCCTGGAACGGCGGTGACACAGATACGCAGTATTTT	CAWNGGDTDTQYF
.	.	TRBJ1-1	TRBV5-5	TGTGCCAGCAGCCAACAGGGGAACACTGAAGCTTTCTTT	CASSQQGNTEAFF
.	.	TRBJ1-2	TRBV5-1	TGCGCCAGCAGCTTGAGCAGGGAAGATGGCTACACCTTC	CASSLSREDGYTF
TRBD2	.	TRBJ2-3	TRBV18	TGTGCCAGCTCCATCGGGGGGACAGATACGCAGTATTTT	CASSIGGTDTQYF
TRBD2	.	TRBJ2-1	TRBV30	TGTGCCTGGAGATCACGGACTAGCTCCTACAATGAGCAGTTCTTC	CAWRSRTSSYNEQFF
.	few	TRBJ1-1	TRBV2	TGTGCCATCAGGGTCGGGGGAGGGACTGAAGCTTTCTTT	CAIRVGGGTEAFF
.	.	TRBJ2-7	TRBV5-8	TGTGCCAGCAGGTGGGAGTCCTACGAGCAGTACTTC	CASRWESYEQYF
.	.	TRBJ1-2	TRBV2	TGTGCCAGCAGTGGACCTCAGGGTTCTGGCTACACCTTC	CASSGPQGSGYTF
TRBD1	.	TRBJ1-2	TRBV30	TGTGCCTGGTCCCAACAGGGGGAGGGCTTTGGCTACACCTTC	CAWSQQGEGFGYTF
.	few	TRBJ1-3	TRBV2	TGTGCCAGCAGTGAGAGGAGCTCTGGAAACACCATATATTTT	CASSERSSGNTIYF
.	.	TRBJ2-7	TRBV6-1	TGTGCCAGCAGTGATTCCAATTGGGCGGGCTACGAGCAGTACTTC	CASSDSNWAGYEQYF
.	.	TRBJ2-1	TRBV6-5	TGTGCCAGCAGTTATAGTCTAAGCAGAGGTGAGCAGTTCTTC	CASSYSLSRGEQFF
.	.	TRBJ1-5	TRBV5-7	TGTGCCAGCAGCACAAGGACACGAGATCAGCCCCAGCATTTT	CASSTRTRDQPQHF
TRBD2	.	TRBJ2-7	TRBV10-3	TGTGCCATCAGTGACGAGAGGACTAGCCATTCCTACGAGCAGTACTTC	CAISDERTSHSYEQYF
TRBD1	.	TRBJ2-3	TRBV19	TGTGCCAGTAGTATCACGGTCGGACAGGGGTTCGCAGATACGCAGTATTTT	CASSITVGQGFADTQYF
.	few	TRBJ2-1	TRBV4-1	TGCGCCAGCAGCCAAGATCGTAACTACAATGAGCAGTTCTTC	CASSQDRNYNEQFF
TRBD1	.	TRBJ1-1	TRBV9	TGTGCCAGCAGCGACAGGGGGAACACTGAAGCTTTCTTT	CASSDRGNTEAFF
.	.	TRBJ2-1	TRBV11-2	TGTGCCAGCAGCCGACATCCGTGGGTCGAGTTAACCCCCCTCAATGAGCAGTTCTTC	CASSRHPWVELTPLNEQFF
TRBD2	.	TRBJ2-2	TRBV7-9	TGTGCCAGCAGCCGACCAGCTAGCGGGGCGAACACCGGGGAGCTGTTTTTT	CASSRPASGANTGELFF
TRBD2	.	TRBJ2-1	TRBV27	TGTGCCAGCAGTCTCGGGACTAGCGGGAGCAATGAGCAGTTCTTC	CASSLGTSGSNEQFF
TRBD2	.	TRBJ2-5	TRBV7-9	TGTGCCAGCAGCAAACTAGCGGGGTTACAAGAGACCCAGTACTTC	CASSKLAGLQETQYF
TRBD2	.	TRBJ2-7	TRBV10-1	TGCGCCAGCAGTGAGTTGTCCGGGGGGGCGGGGGAGCAGTACTTC	CASSELSGGAGEQYF
TRBD1	.	TRBJ1-1	TRBV5-8	TGTGCCAGCACTCTCAGGGGGCTGAACACTGAAGCTTTCTTT	CASTLRGLNTEAFF
.	.	TRBJ1-1	TRBV7-6	TGTGCCAGCAGCTTAGAGAACAGGGACCAGAACACTGAAGCTTTCTTT	CASSLENRDQNTEAFF
TRBD1	.	TRBJ2-3	TRBV7-2	TGTGCCAGCAGCTTCGACAGGGCAGATACGCAGTATTTT	CASSFDRADTQYF
.	once	TRBJ1-2	TRBV4-1	TGCGCCAGCAGCCAACCTAACAGACCGCCATCTAACTATGGCTACACCTTC	CASSQPNRPPSNYGYTF
.	.	TRBJ2-1	TRBV5-1	TGCGCCAGCGGGGCGGCAAGCTCCTACAATGAGCAGTTCTTC	CASGAASSYNEQFF
.	once	TRBJ2-5	TRBV6-1	TGTGCCAGCAGTGAATATGCGGGGAGGGGGCAAGAGACCCAGTACTTC	CASSEYAGRGQETQYF
.	.	TRBJ1-1	TRBV27	TGTGCCAGCAGTTTATCGGGAGACACTGAAGCTTTCTTT	CASSLSGDTEAFF
TRBD2	.	TRBJ2-7	TRBV19	TGTGCCAGTAGCGGGCTAGCGGGGGGCGAGCAGTACTTC	CASSGLAGGEQYF
TRBD1	.	TRBJ1-2	TRBV6-5	TGTGCCAGCAGGCCCGGACAGGGCGCTAACTATGGCTACACCTTC	CASRPGQGANYGYTF
.	.	TRBJ1-1	TRBV30	TGTGCCTGGAGTGTACGCGGGGGCACTGAAGCTTTCTTT	CAWSVRGGTEAFF
.	.	TRBJ1-1	TRBV10-1	TGCGCCAGCAGTGAGACGAATGGAGGCACTGAAGCTTTCTTT	CASSETNGGTEAFF
.	once	TRBJ2-3	TRBV2	TGTGCCAGCAGTGAGGGAACGGGGACAGATACGCAGTATTTT	CASSEGTGTDTQYF
.	.	TRBJ1-1	TRBV2	TGTGCCAGCAGGCCGGACAGCCACACTGAAGCTTTCTTT	CASRPDSHTEAFF
TRBD2	.	TRBJ2-1	TRBV25-1	TGTGCCAGCAGGAAGACTAGCGGGGCTTACAATGAGCAGTTCTTC	CASRKTSGAYNEQFF
.	.	TRBJ1-2	TRBV2	TGTGCCAGCAGTGAGGGACCTAGCGTCTATGGCTACACCTTC	CASSEGPSVYGYTF
TRBD1	.	TRBJ2-7	TRBV30	TGTGCCTGCGCACGGGACAGGGTCTCCTACGAGCAGTACTTC	CACARDRVSYEQYF
.	.	TRBJ1-3	TRBV11-3	TGTGCCAGCAGCTCCGGCGGAGGGGCCAGAGCTGGAAACACCATATATTTT	CASSSGGGARAGNTIYF
.	.	TRBJ2-7	TRBV7-9	TGTGCCAGCAGCTTTAAGCTTGGAGTCGAGGGCGAGCAGTACTTC	CASSFKLGVEGEQYF
.	.	TRBJ2-3	TRBV2	TGTGCCAGCAGTGAACAGGGCGTCGACACAGATACGCAGTATTTT	CASSEQGVDTDTQYF
.	.	TRBJ2-3	TRBV30	TGTGCCTGGAGCCCGTCGGATACGCAGTATTTT	CAWSPSDTQYF
.	.	TRBJ2-3	TRBV6-4	TGTGCCAGCAGTGACTCCGGGGGAGTCGGGTCAGATACGCAGTATTTT	CASSDSGGVGSDTQYF
.	.	TRBJ2-7	TRBV27	TGTGCCAGCAGTCAAACAAGGGGCAGCTCCTACGAGCAGTACTTC	CASSQTRGSSYEQYF
TRBD2	.	TRBJ2-3	TRBV7-2	TGTGCCAGCAGCTTACGTGCTAGCGGGGGTCCTAGCACAGATACGCAGTATTTT	CASSLRASGGPSTDTQYF
TRBD1	.	TRBJ1-5	TRBV6-6	TGTGCCAGCAGTTACCTCTCGGGACAGGTGGGTCAGCCCCAGCATTTT	CASSYLSGQVGQPQHF
TRBD1	.	TRBJ1-2	TRBV5-4	TGTGCCAGCAGCTGGGGCAGGGGGAGCTATGGCTACACCTTC	CASSWGRGSYGYTF
TRBD1	.	TRBJ2-7	TRBV5-1	TGCGCCAGCAGCTCGACAGGGGGCGCGCATTACGAGCAGTACTTC	CASSSTGGAHYEQYF